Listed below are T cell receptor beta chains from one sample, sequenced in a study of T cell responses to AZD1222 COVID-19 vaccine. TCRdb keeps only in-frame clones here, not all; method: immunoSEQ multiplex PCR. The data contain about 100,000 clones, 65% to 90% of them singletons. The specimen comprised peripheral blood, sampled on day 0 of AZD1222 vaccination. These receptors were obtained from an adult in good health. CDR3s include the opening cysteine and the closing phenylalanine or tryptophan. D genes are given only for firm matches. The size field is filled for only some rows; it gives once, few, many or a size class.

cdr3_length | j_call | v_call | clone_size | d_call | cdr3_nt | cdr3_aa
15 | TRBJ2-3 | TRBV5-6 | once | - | TGTGCCAGCAGCTCGATAGCGGAAATGCCAGATACGCAGTATTTT | CASSSIAEMPDTQYF
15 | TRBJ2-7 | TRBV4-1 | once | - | TGCGCCAGCAGCCAAGACAGGGATTCCACCTACGAGCAGTACTTC | CASSQDRDSTYEQYF
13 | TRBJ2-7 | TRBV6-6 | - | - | TGTGCCAGCAGTTACGGGAGTGGATACGAGCAGTACTTC | CASSYGSGYEQYF
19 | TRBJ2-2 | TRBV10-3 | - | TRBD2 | TGTGCCATCAGCCATACCGGGACTAGCGGGAGGCCTGACGTCGGGGAGCTGTTTTTT | CAISHTGTSGRPDVGELFF
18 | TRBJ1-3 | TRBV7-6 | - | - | TGTGCCAGCAGCTTAATCGGACAAGGACCCTCCTCTGGAAACACCATATATTTT | CASSLIGQGPSSGNTIYF
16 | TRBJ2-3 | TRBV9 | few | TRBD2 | TGTGCCAGCAGCGTAGCAGCGGGAGCTCTGGCAGATACGCAGTATTTT | CASSVAAGALADTQYF
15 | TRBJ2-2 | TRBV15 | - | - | TGTGCCACCAGCAGAGATCGAATTAACACCGGGGAGCTGTTTTTT | CATSRDRINTGELFF
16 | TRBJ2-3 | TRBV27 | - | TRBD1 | TGTGCCAGCAGTGCTCCGAGGACAGGGGCACGAGATACGCAGTATTTT | CASSAPRTGARDTQYF
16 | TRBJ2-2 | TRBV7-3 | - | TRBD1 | TGTGCCAGCAGCTTAACGGGACAGGTTGGCGCCGGGGAGCTGTTTTTT | CASSLTGQVGAGELFF
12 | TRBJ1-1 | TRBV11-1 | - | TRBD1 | TGTGCCAGCAGCAGGGACAGGGGAGAAGCTTTCTTT | CASSRDRGEAFF
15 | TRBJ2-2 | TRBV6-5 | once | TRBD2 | TGTGCCAGCGGGGATAGCGGGAGTCCCACCGGGGAGCTGTTTTTT | CASGDSGSPTGELFF
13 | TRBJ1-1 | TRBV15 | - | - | TGTGCCACCAGCGGATACGGGGTCCCTCCCGCTTTCTTT | CATSGYGVPPAFF
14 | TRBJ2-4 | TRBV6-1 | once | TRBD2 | TGTGCCAGCAGTGAAGCAGCGGGGGGGAACATTCAGTACTTC | CASSEAAGGNIQYF
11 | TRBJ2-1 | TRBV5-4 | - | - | TGTGCCAGCAGCTTGGCGACTAAACAGTTCTTC | CASSLATKQFF
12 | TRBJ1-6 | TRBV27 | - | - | TGTGCCACTGCGAGGGGGGCTTCACCCCTCCACTTT | CATARGASPLHF
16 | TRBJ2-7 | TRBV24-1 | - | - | TGTGCCACCAGTGAAGGGCGAACAGGGAGCTCCTACGAGCAGTACTTC | CATSEGRTGSSYEQYF
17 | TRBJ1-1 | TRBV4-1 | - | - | TGCGCCAGCAGCCAAGATCAGGGGTCTACAATGAACACTGAAGCTTTCTTT | CASSQDQGSTMNTEAFF
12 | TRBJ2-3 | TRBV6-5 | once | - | TGTGCCAGCAGTTACTCGGATCATACGCAGTATTTT | CASSYSDHTQYF
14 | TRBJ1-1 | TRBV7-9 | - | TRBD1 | TGTGCCAGCAGCTTAGCGTACAGGGGTTCGGATGCTTTCTTT | CASSLAYRGSDAFF
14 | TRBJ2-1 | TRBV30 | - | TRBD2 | TGTGCGTGGGATGTACTAGCGGGGTACAATGAGCAGTTCTTC | CAWDVLAGYNEQFF
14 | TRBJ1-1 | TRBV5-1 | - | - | TGCGCCAGCAGTTCCGGGACACAGAACACTGAAGCTTTCTTT | CASSSGTQNTEAFF
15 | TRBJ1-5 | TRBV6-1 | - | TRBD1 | TGTGCCAGCAGTGACGGAGCAGGGGGCAGTGAGCCCCAGCATTTT | CASSDGAGGSEPQHF
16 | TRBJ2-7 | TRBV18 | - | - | TGTGCCAGCTCACCAGACATTAGTCGGCCGACCCTGGAGCAGTACTTC | CASSPDISRPTLEQYF
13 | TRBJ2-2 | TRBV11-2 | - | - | TGTGCCAGCAGCTTAGCACTTGCCGGGGAGCTGTTTTTT | CASSLALAGELFF
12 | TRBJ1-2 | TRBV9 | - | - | TGTGCCAGCAGCTCCGGCGGCCCTGGCTACACCTTC | CASSSGGPGYTF
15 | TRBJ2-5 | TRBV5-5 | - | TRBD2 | TGTGCCAGCAGCTTTAGCGGGAGCCCCCAAGAGACCCAGTACTTC | CASSFSGSPQETQYF
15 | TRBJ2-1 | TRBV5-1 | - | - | TGCGCCAGCAGCTTGGATCCGGGAGAGGGCAATGAGCAGTTCTTC | CASSLDPGEGNEQFF
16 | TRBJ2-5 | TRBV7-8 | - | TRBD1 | TGTGCCAGCAGCTTAGAAGCCGGACAGGGATCAGAGACCCAGTACTTC | CASSLEAGQGSETQYF
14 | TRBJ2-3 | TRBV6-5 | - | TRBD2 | TGTGCCAGCAGAAGCGGGGGGGCCTCAGATACGCAGTATTTT | CASRSGGASDTQYF
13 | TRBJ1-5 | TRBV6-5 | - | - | TGTGCCAGCGCAGGGGATAGCAATCAGCCCCAGCATTTT | CASAGDSNQPQHF
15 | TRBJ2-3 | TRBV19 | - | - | TGTGCCAGTCGGTGGGGTAGCCAGCACTCAGATACGCAGTATTTT | CASRWGSQHSDTQYF
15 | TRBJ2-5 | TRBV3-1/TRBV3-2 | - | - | TGTGCCAGCAGCCAACGTTTAGGCCTCCAAGAGACCCAGTACTTC | CASSQRLGLQETQYF